This is a list of T cell receptor beta chains from one sample in a study of cytomegalovirus exposure and HLA in healthy donors. Assay: immunoSEQ multiplex PCR; the TCRdb copy retains only in-frame clones and omits some. The sample includes about 50,000 clones, roughly 93% seen only once; the top ten take roughly 1.8%. Sequencing was performed on PBMCs. The receptors were sampled from a woman between 18 and 30 years old in good health and CMV-seropositive. The CDR3 runs from the conserved cysteine through the conserved F or W. Each record gives: J gene, clone size, D gene, V gene, CDR3 length, CDR3 DNA, CDR3 protein. The D gene is left open where the match is weak. Only part of the rows carry a size: once, few, many, or a class if the clone is expanded.

J: TRBJ2-7
size: .
D: .
V: TRBV21-1
length: 14
DNA: TGTGCCAGCGAGAGGCGGGGGGTTAATTACGAGCAGTACTTC
CDR3: CASERRGVNYEQYF

J: TRBJ2-6
size: .
D: .
V: TRBV2
length: 14
DNA: TGTGCCAGCAGGTGGGACACCGGGGCCAACGTCCTGACTTTC
CDR3: CASRWDTGANVLTF

J: TRBJ2-7
size: .
D: .
V: TRBV10-3
length: 15
DNA: TGTGCCATCAGGAAGGAAACAGGGAGTTTATACGAGCAGTACTTC
CDR3: CAIRKETGSLYEQYF

J: TRBJ2-1
size: .
D: .
V: TRBV7-2
length: 13
DNA: TGTGCCAGCGGGGACTGGTCCTACAATGAGCAGTTCTTC
CDR3: CASGDWSYNEQFF

J: TRBJ1-6
size: .
D: .
V: TRBV28
length: 17
DNA: TGTGCCAGCAGTTTGGAGGGGAGAAGCTCCTATAATTCACCCCTCCACTTT
CDR3: CASSLEGRSSYNSPLHF

J: TRBJ1-2
size: few
D: .
V: TRBV7-9
length: 12
DNA: TGTGCCAGCAGCCTAGACTTCTATGGCTACACCTTC
CDR3: CASSLDFYGYTF

J: TRBJ1-4
size: .
D: .
V: TRBV5-1
length: 15
DNA: TGCGCCAGCAGCGGATCCACGGGGGGCGTTGAAAAACTGTTTTTT
CDR3: CASSGSTGGVEKLFF

J: TRBJ1-3
size: .
D: TRBD1
V: TRBV6-1
length: 13
DNA: TGTGCCAGCAGGACAGGGTCCGGAAACACCATATATTTT
CDR3: CASRTGSGNTIYF

J: TRBJ2-7
size: .
D: TRBD1
V: TRBV10-3
length: 14
DNA: TGTGCCATCAGGGGACAGGGCTATAACTACGAGCAGTACTTC
CDR3: CAIRGQGYNYEQYF

J: TRBJ1-1
size: .
D: .
V: TRBV5-4
length: 14
DNA: TGTGCCAGCAGTCAACTTACTATGGGCACTGAAGCTTTCTTT
CDR3: CASSQLTMGTEAFF

J: TRBJ1-1
size: .
D: TRBD1
V: TRBV18
length: 17
DNA: TGTGCCAGCTCACCCGGGACAGCGACGATCCTAAACACTGAAGCTTTCTTT
CDR3: CASSPGTATILNTEAFF

J: TRBJ2-2
size: .
D: TRBD1
V: TRBV5-1
length: 15
DNA: TGCGCCAGTACTTTGACAGGGGGTTTCACCGGGGAGCTGTTTTTT
CDR3: CASTLTGGFTGELFF

J: TRBJ2-3
size: .
D: .
V: TRBV4-3
length: 14
DNA: TGCGCCAGCAGCCAAGGACAGACGACAGATACGCAGTATTTT
CDR3: CASSQGQTTDTQYF

J: TRBJ2-3
size: .
D: .
V: TRBV10-1
length: 13
DNA: TGCGCCAGCAGTCGACTGAGCACAGATACGCAGTATTTT
CDR3: CASSRLSTDTQYF

J: TRBJ1-6
size: few
D: TRBD1
V: TRBV5-1
length: 15
DNA: TGCGCCAGCAGCTTGGCGGGACAGGGTTATTCACCCCTCCACTTT
CDR3: CASSLAGQGYSPLHF

J: TRBJ2-5
size: .
D: TRBD2
V: TRBV7-9
length: 13
DNA: TGTGCCAGCAGCGTACTAGCGCAAAAGACCCAGTACTTC
CDR3: CASSVLAQKTQYF

J: TRBJ1-2
size: .
D: TRBD1
V: TRBV7-9
length: 17
DNA: TGTGCCAGCAGCTCTCCCCTCTGGACAGGGGTTAACTATGGCTACACCTTC
CDR3: CASSSPLWTGVNYGYTF

J: TRBJ1-1
size: .
D: TRBD1
V: TRBV4-1
length: 14
DNA: TGCGCCAGCAGCCACGCGGACAGGACGTCTGAAGCTTTCTTT
CDR3: CASSHADRTSEAFF

J: TRBJ1-1
size: .
D: TRBD1
V: TRBV6-1
length: 14
DNA: TGTGCCAGCACCCAGGACAGGTTCTACGATGAAGCTTTCTTT
CDR3: CASTQDRFYDEAFF

J: TRBJ1-2
size: .
D: TRBD1
V: TRBV6-1
length: 13
DNA: TGTGCCAGCAGGGGACAGCTTAACTATGGCTACACCTTC
CDR3: CASRGQLNYGYTF

J: TRBJ2-3
size: .
D: TRBD2
V: TRBV25-1
length: 15
DNA: TGTGCCAGCAGTACGCAGCGGGGGGTCACAGATACGCAGTATTTT
CDR3: CASSTQRGVTDTQYF

J: TRBJ2-7
size: few
D: .
V: TRBV9
length: 12
DNA: TGTGCCAGCAGCCCGACACCCTACGAGCAGTACTTC
CDR3: CASSPTPYEQYF

J: TRBJ1-4
size: .
D: TRBD1
V: TRBV29-1
length: 14
DNA: TGCAGCGTTGGCACAGGGGCAACTAATGAAAAACTGTTTTTT
CDR3: CSVGTGATNEKLFF

J: TRBJ2-1
size: once
D: .
V: TRBV27
length: 16
DNA: TGTGCCAGCAGTCTATCCTCAGGGGAAGTCTACAATGAGCAGTTCTTC
CDR3: CASSLSSGEVYNEQFF

J: TRBJ1-4
size: once
D: TRBD1
V: TRBV7-3
length: 16
DNA: TGTGCCAGCAGCTCCGGACAGGATGCAACTAATGAAAAACTGTTTTTT
CDR3: CASSSGQDATNEKLFF

J: TRBJ1-6
size: .
D: .
V: TRBV2
length: 12
DNA: TGTGCCAGCAGTTTAACAGATTCACCCCTCCACTTT
CDR3: CASSLTDSPLHF

J: TRBJ1-1
size: .
D: .
V: TRBV7-6
length: 15
DNA: TGTGCCAGCAGCTTGTCCCAGGGCAAGGCCACTGAAGCTTTCTTT
CDR3: CASSLSQGKATEAFF

J: TRBJ1-1
size: .
D: TRBD1
V: TRBV10-3
length: 17
DNA: TGTGCCATCAGTGAGATTCCGGGACAGGGAATGAACACTGAAGCTTTCTTT
CDR3: CAISEIPGQGMNTEAFF

J: TRBJ1-1
size: .
D: TRBD1
V: TRBV7-9
length: 14
DNA: TGTGCCAGCAGCTGGGGACAGGGAAACACTGAAGCTTTCTTT
CDR3: CASSWGQGNTEAFF

J: TRBJ2-1
size: few
D: .
V: TRBV4-1
length: 15
DNA: TGCGCCAGCAGCCAACAGGGAATGTCCTACAATGAGCAGTTCTTC
CDR3: CASSQQGMSYNEQFF

J: TRBJ2-7
size: once
D: .
V: TRBV4-3
length: 13
DNA: TGCGCCAGCAGCCAAGATGGGGGCCACGAGCAGTACTTC
CDR3: CASSQDGGHEQYF

J: TRBJ2-7
size: .
D: .
V: TRBV6-5
length: 12
DNA: TGTGCCAGCGGACAGAGCTCCTACGAGCAGTACTTC
CDR3: CASGQSSYEQYF

J: TRBJ2-1
size: .
D: TRBD2
V: TRBV5-4
length: 15
DNA: TGTGCCAGCAGCTTCTTAGCGGGGGGAAACAATGAGCAGTTCTTC
CDR3: CASSFLAGGNNEQFF

J: TRBJ1-4
size: .
D: .
V: TRBV9
length: 16
DNA: TGTGCCAGCAGCGTAGCGCCGGATCCCACAGAGGAAAAACTGTTTTTT
CDR3: CASSVAPDPTEEKLFF

J: TRBJ2-3
size: .
D: TRBD1
V: TRBV6-1
length: 14
DNA: TGTGCCAGCAGTCGGGACAGGGGACATGATACGCAGTATTTT
CDR3: CASSRDRGHDTQYF

J: TRBJ2-5
size: .
D: TRBD2
V: TRBV19
length: 16
DNA: TGTGCCAGTAGTGGGACTAGCGGGGGGGCTCGGGAGACCCAGTACTTC
CDR3: CASSGTSGGARETQYF

J: TRBJ2-3
size: .
D: .
V: TRBV6-1
length: 14
DNA: TGTGCCAGCAGTGGAGGGGGGGCCACAGATACGCAGTATTTT
CDR3: CASSGGGATDTQYF